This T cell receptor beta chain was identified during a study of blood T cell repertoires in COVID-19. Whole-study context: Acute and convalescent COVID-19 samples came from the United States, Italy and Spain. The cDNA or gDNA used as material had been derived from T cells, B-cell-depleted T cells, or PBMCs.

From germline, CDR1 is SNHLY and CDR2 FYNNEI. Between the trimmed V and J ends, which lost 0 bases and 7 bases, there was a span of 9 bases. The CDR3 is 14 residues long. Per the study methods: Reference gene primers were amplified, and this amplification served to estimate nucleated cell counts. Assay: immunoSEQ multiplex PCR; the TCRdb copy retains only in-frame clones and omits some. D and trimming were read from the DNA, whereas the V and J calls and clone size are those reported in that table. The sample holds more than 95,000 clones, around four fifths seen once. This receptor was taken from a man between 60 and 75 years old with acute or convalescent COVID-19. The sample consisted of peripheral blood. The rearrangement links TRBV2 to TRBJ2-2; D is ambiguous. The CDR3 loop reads CASSEARMRGELFF. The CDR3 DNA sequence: TGTGCCAGCAGTGAAGCTAGAATGCGCGGGGAGCTGTTTTTT.